A single sample gave rise to the 15 T cell receptor beta chains below, sequenced in a study of blood T cells in healthy people across ages. A second 7 to 11 cycle PCR used barcoded and J-beta primers. MiXCR, run by TCRdb on the 5' RACE reads, gives a single entry per CDR3 protein. Among about 1.8 million distinct CDR3 sequences listed, about 50% were seen once. Material: blood. All receptors derive from a woman aged 35 to 49 in good health.

This sequence joins TRBV2 and TRBJ2-5; D ambiguous. V dropped 10 bases and J dropped 2 bases, with 11 bases sitting between them. Germline CDR1 reads SNHLY; CDR2 reads FYNNEI. The CDR3 covers 12 residues. The CDR3 DNA sequence: TGTGCCACCAGCCTGAGGCAAGAGACCCAGTACTTC. Translated: CATSLRQETQYF.

The J gene is TRBJ2-7, the V gene TRBV20-1, with D possibly being TRBD1 (5 bases). The CDR3 loop spans 13 amino acids. In germline, CDR1 is DFQATT, CDR2 SNEGSKA (reference sequence). The germline V and J ends were trimmed by 7 bases and 2 bases, with 15 bases remaining between them. This chain's CDR3 is CSVIGHPTYEQYF. The CDR3 coding sequence is TGCAGTGTTATCGGACACCCTACCTACGAGCAGTACTTC.

This sequence joins TRBV6-2 or TRBV6-3 and TRBJ2-1; D is tentatively TRBD1 or TRBD2 (5 bases each). Trimming stripped 5 bases from V and 3 bases from J, with 14 bases between. The length of the CDR3 is 15 residues. Germline assignment: CDR1 MNHEY and CDR2 SVGEGT. CDR3 sequence (DNA): TGTGCCAGCAGTAGATCGGGACCTGGCTACAATGAGCAGTTCTTC. As protein: CASSRSGPGYNEQFF.

This clonotype was seen more than once but under ten times. The chain joins TRBV7-3 to TRBJ2-1; tentative D call: TRBD2 (6 bases). Germline V lookup: CDR1 SGHTA, CDR2 FQGTGA. The V and J ends lost 2 bases and 9 bases respectively, with 11 bases between them. The CDR3 runs 13 residues. This chain's CDR3 is CASSLALASEQFF. CDR3 DNA sequence: TGTGCCAGCAGCTTAGCACTAGCTAGTGAGCAGTTCTTC.

This clonotype was counted between two and nine times. The chain couples TRBV29-1 to TRBJ1-4; the D is unclear. The length of the CDR3 is 12 residues. Trimming pared 7 bases from V and 8 bases from J, leaving 14 bases between. Germline CDR1 and CDR2: SQVTM and ANQGSEA. The CDR3, as DNA: TGCAGCGCTCTGGTGGGCGCGGAAAAACTGTTTTTT. It encodes CSALVGAEKLFF. Drawing the rest from reference TRBV29-1 and TRBJ1-4, the complete variable domain is SAVISQKPSRDICQRGTSLTIQCQVDSQVTMMFWYRQQPGQSLTLIATANQGSEATYESGFVIDKFPISRPNLTFSTLTVSNMSPEDSSIYLCSALVGAEKLFFGSGTQLSVL.

The chain recombines TRBV27 with TRBJ1-1; D ambiguous. V was cut by 0 bases and J by 2 bases, with 7 bases left in between. Germline loops: CDR1 MNHEY, CDR2 SMNVEV (reference sequence). The CDR3 runs to 14 residues. CDR3 region: CASSLSGHNTEAFF. DNA of the CDR3: TGTGCCAGCAGTTTATCGGGCCATAACACTGAAGCTTTCTTT.

This clonotype was recorded many times. V and J are TRBV29-1 and TRBJ1-2; a weak D match, TRBD1 (5 bases). Trimming cost V 1 base and J 0 bases, with 15 bases left between them. CDR1 is SQVTM, CDR2 ANQGSEA, per germline. This CDR3 has 16 residues. The CDR3 DNA is TGCAGCGTTGAAGCCCCTGGCAGGGCCGCTAACTATGGCTACACCTTC. It yields the protein CSVEAPGRAANYGYTF.

The rearrangement joins TRBV4-1 to TRBJ1-2; D ambiguous. CDR3 length equals 15 residues. From germline, CDR1 is MGHRA and CDR2 YSYEKL. V lost 1 base to trimming and J lost 2 bases, with 11 bases between them. The CDR3 sequence: CASSQAEATNYGYTF. Written as DNA, the CDR3 is TGCGCCAGCAGCCAAGCAGAGGCGACCAACTATGGCTACACCTTC.

This sequence joins TRBV6-2 or TRBV6-3 and TRBJ2-3; D is unclear. The CDR3 totals 14 residues. Trimming took 11 bases from V and 0 from J, leaving 15 bases between them. Germline CDR1 and CDR2: MNHEY and SVGEGT. The CDR3 spells CASRIYRSTDTQYF. The CDR3, as DNA: TGTGCCTCCCGTATTTATCGGAGCACAGATACGCAGTATTTT.

The table lists this clonotype with a few counts. V is TRBV20-1 and J is TRBJ2-7, with D possibly called TRBD1 or TRBD2 (5 bases each). V shed 6 bases and J shed 2 bases, with 17 bases lying between them. From germline, CDR1 is DFQATT and CDR2 SNEGSKA (reference sequence). The CDR3 is 14 amino acids. In DNA form, the CDR3 reads TGCAGTGCGGGTGGGGTGGGGGAGACCTACGAGCAGTACTTC. Translation gives CSAGGVGETYEQYF.

The V and J genes are TRBV6-1 and TRBJ1-6; TRBD1 agrees at 9 bases. Per germline, CDR1 MNHNS and CDR2 SASEGT. V dropped 6 bases and J dropped 1; count of bases not matched to a gene: 7. This CDR3 region has 17 residues. The CDR3 nucleotides read TGTGCCAGCAGAAAACCGGGACAGGGATCCTATAATTCACCCCTCCACTTT. It translates to CASRKPGQGSYNSPLHF.

This clonotype was recorded once. The chain links TRBV6-6 to TRBJ1-2; 8 nucleotides match TRBD1. This CDR3 is 15 amino acids long. Germline CDR1 reads MNHNY; CDR2 reads SVGAGI (reference sequence). V was pared by 4 bases and J by 0 bases, with 4 bases of the junction left unmatched. The CDR3 protein is CASSLDRETNYGYTF. In nucleotides, the CDR3 is TGTGCCAGCAGTTTGGACAGGGAAACTAACTATGGCTACACCTTC.

This chain links TRBV7-2 with TRBJ2-3; 7 nucleotides agree with TRBD2. The germline CDR1 and CDR2 sequences are SGHTA and FQGNSA. After removal of 0 bases from V and 0 bases from J, the junction contained 3 bases not matched to a gene. The CDR3 has 16 residues. CDR3 region: CASSLAWGGSTDTQYF. CDR3 DNA: TGTGCCAGCAGCTTAGCGTGGGGGGGTAGCACAGATACGCAGTATTTT.

This clonotype was counted between two and nine times. The chain couples TRBV12-3 or TRBV12-4 to TRBJ2-5; D unclear. This CDR3 contains 13 residues. V was trimmed by 4 bases and J by 0 bases, leaving 6 bases between them. DNA for the CDR3: TGTGCCAGCAGTTCACCTGACCAAGAGACCCAGTACTTC. As protein: CASSSPDQETQYF.

This chain connects TRBV27 to TRBJ2-3; 11 bases agree with TRBD1. With 6 bases clipped from V and 1 base from J, the junction kept 9 bases outside the gene matches. The CDR3 runs 17 residues. Germline values: CDR1 MNHEY, CDR2 SMNVEV (reference sequence). The CDR3 nucleotides are TGTGCCAGCAGACCGCGGACAGGGGGCCGGGGCACAGATACGCAGTATTTT. Amino acids: CASRPRTGGRGTDTQYF.